What follows are 2 T cell receptor beta chains derived from one specimen sequenced in a study of OX40 agonist ivuxolimab in advanced cancers. Here immunoSEQ multiplex PCR was the method, and the copy in TCRdb shows in-frame clones only, minus some. The data hold 77,000 or so clones, with approximately 89% observed a single time. This specimen was CD4+ or CD8+ T cells sorted from blood, taken in a trial of the OX40 agonist ivuxolimab. The receptor set was obtained from an adult with an advanced solid tumor such as melanoma, head and neck, liver or kidney cancer.

A word on this clone: Other DNA sequences in the sample encode the same CDR3. The chain uses TRBV19 and TRBJ2-6; D may correspond to TRBD1 or TRBD2 (5 bases each). V shed 5 bases and J shed 0 bases, with 17 bases lying between them. The CDR3 consists of 18 residues. The germline gives CDR1 LNHDA, CDR2 SQIVND (reference sequence). The CDR3 spells CASSPQGRGNSGANVLTF. CDR3 DNA sequence: TGTGCCAGTAGTCCCCAGGGACGAGGGAACTCTGGGGCCAACGTCCTGACTTTC.

This chain uses TRBV27 with TRBJ2-3; D gene ambiguous. The CDR3 is 13 amino acids. V was clipped by 3 bases and J by 4 bases, with 8 bases between them. Germline CDR1 MNHEY, CDR2 SMNVEV (reference sequence). CDR3 DNA: TGTGCCAGCAGTTTGGTTCTAGCAGATACGCAGTATTTT. It is translated as CASSLVLADTQYF.